Sequencing of this T cell receptor (beta chain) was carried out in a study of CD8+ T cells in alopecia areata. Study observations and caveats: Sequencing of scalp samples also captures resident alphabeta T cells of normal skin. Elevated clonality characterized lesional scalp relative to normal scalp, particularly in alopecia totalis/universalis.

V gave up 3 bases and J gave up 0 bases, with 14 bases separating them. The CDR3 contains 16 residues. The germline V gene has CDR1 SGHRS and CDR2 YFSETQ. In this sample, this clone turned up a few times. Its target is not known. PBMCs provided sorted CD4+ and CD8+ T cells. Reverse transcription of extracted RNA yielded cDNA, which provided the sequencing template. Clones were read by immunoSEQ multiplex PCR, and TCRdb kept only the in-frame ones, dropping some. The data contain roughly 150,000 clones, 50% to 65% of them singletons. The specimen was CD4+ T cells sorted from blood. This chain uses TRBV5-1 with TRBJ2-3; no clear D. The clonotype originates from a human donor in good health. CDR3 loop: CASSSRTASSTDTQYF. In DNA, the CDR3 is TGCGCCAGCAGCTCTAGGACGGCATCCAGCACAGATACGCAGTATTTT. The whole variable domain, remainder taken from reference TRBV5-1 and TRBJ2-3, is KAGVTQTPRYLIKTRGQQVTLSCSPISGHRSVSWYQQTPGQGLQFLFEYFSETQRNKGNFPGRFSGRQFSNSRSEMNVSTLELGDSALYLCASSSRTASSTDTQYFGPGTRLTVL.